One sample yielded the 7 T cell receptor beta chains listed below, sequenced in a study of blood T cells in healthy people across ages. Alongside a J-beta primer mix, a sample-barcoded 5' primer served in a second PCR lasting about 7 to 11 cycles. TCRdb itself ran the 5' RACE reads through MiXCR, one entry per CDR3 protein. This sample carries roughly 790,000 distinct CDR3 sequences, approximately 43% of them seen once, and the ten largest clones take 20% to 25%. Source material: blood. These receptors were obtained from a woman in her sixties in good health.

V is TRBV7-9 and J is TRBJ1-2; possible D gene TRBD1, 6 bases. Looked up from germline, CDR1 is SEHNR and CDR2 is FQNEAQ (reference sequence). V was shortened by 2 bases and J by 8 bases, with 9 bases between the two germline ends. CDR3 length: 12 amino acids. The CDR3 DNA sequence: TGTGCCAGCAGCTTAAGCAGGGGAGGCTACACCTTC. It codes for CASSLSRGGYTF.

This rearrangement joins TRBV7-9 to TRBJ2-1; D is uncertain. V was trimmed by 1 base and J by 8 bases, leaving 12 bases between them. Germline V gives CDR1 SEHNR, CDR2 FQNEAQ (reference sequence). CDR3 size: 14 residues. CDR3 loop: CASSLGLVLDEQFF. The CDR3 DNA reads TGTGCCAGCAGCTTAGGGCTAGTTCTCGATGAGCAGTTCTTC.

This clonotype was recorded at least ten times. J is TRBJ2-7 and V is TRBV10-3; D is unresolved. Trimming took 6 bases from V and 2 from J, leaving 11 bases between them. This CDR3 comprises 13 residues. Germline-derived CDR1 and CDR2 are ENHRY and SYGVKD. The CDR3 sequence: CAIRDWQTYEQYF. The CDR3 nucleotides are TGTGCCATCAGAGACTGGCAGACCTACGAGCAGTACTTC.

There are many counts of this clonotype. The chain carries TRBV12-3 or TRBV12-4 and TRBJ2-4; the match to TRBD1 covers 7 bases. This CDR3 spans 14 amino acids. With V trimmed by 2 bases and J by 5 bases, 3 bases remained unmatched. The CDR3 nucleotides are TGTGCCAGCAGTTTAAGACAGGGCGAAAACATTCAGTACTTC. It translates to CASSLRQGENIQYF.

This clonotype was recorded a few times. The rearrangement joins TRBV9 to TRBJ1-2; D is unclear. Trimming took 2 bases from V and 6 from J, leaving 17 bases between them. Germline CDR1 is SGDLS and CDR2 is YYNGEE. The CDR3 has 15 amino acids. The CDR3 here is CASSVNLGALDGYTF. CDR3 DNA: TGTGCCAGCAGCGTCAATCTGGGAGCCTTGGATGGCTACACCTTC.

This clonotype was detected once. This chain uses TRBV2 with TRBJ1-1; TRBD1 matches at 7 bases. CDR1 is SNHLY, CDR2 FYNNEI, per germline. V was clipped by 7 bases and J by 3 bases; unmatched bases: 5. The CDR3 totals 13 residues. The CDR3 sequence is CASKGQADTEAFF. Here the CDR3 DNA reads TGTGCCAGCAAAGGACAGGCTGACACTGAAGCTTTCTTT.

V is TRBV4-3 and J is TRBJ2-3; 12 nucleotides agree with TRBD2. V was pared by 1 base and J by 6 bases, with 5 bases of the junction left unmatched. The germline gives CDR1 LGHNA, CDR2 YSLEER. This CDR3 contains 16 residues. Written as DNA, the CDR3 is TGCGCCAGCAGCCAAGGACTAGCGGGAGTTGGGGATACGCAGTATTTT. Translation: CASSQGLAGVGDTQYF.